The 13 T cell receptor beta chains given below trace back to one sample, sequenced in a study of PD-L1 blockade in urothelial cancer. Method: immunoSEQ multiplex PCR; TCRdb's copy keeps in-frame clones and lacks some. The data show around 110,000 clones, with around 88% seen just once and around 1.7% held by the top ten. The time point: peripheral blood 6 weeks after treatment start. Sequenced here: PBMCs, sampled around atezolizumab (anti-PD-L1) treatment. The receptors originated from a man between 60 and 70 years old with urothelial cancer.

The chain couples TRBV7-8 to TRBJ2-5; possible D gene TRBD1, 5 bases. V was clipped by 2 bases and J by 4 bases, with 17 bases between them. CDR1 and CDR2 (germline): SGHVS, FQNEAQ. There are 16 residues in the CDR3. The CDR3: CASSLPGWQGGETQYF. CDR3 nucleotides: TGTGCCAGCAGCTTACCCGGGTGGCAGGGCGGAGAGACCCAGTACTTC.

The V and J genes are TRBV2 and TRBJ1-4; D uncertain. CDR1 SNHLY and CDR2 FYNNEI come from the germline V gene. With 5 bases removed from V and 7 bases from J, the gap between germline ends came to 17 bases. The CDR3 is made up of 15 amino acids. CDR3 nucleotide sequence: TGTGCCAGCAGTCGCGACTGGGAAGGAGGTGAAAAACTGTTTTTT. This translates into CASSRDWEGGEKLFF.

The J gene is TRBJ2-5, the V gene TRBV5-1, with 16 bases that match TRBD2. The germline CDR1 and CDR2 sequences are SGHRS and YFSETQ. The trim removed 4 bases at V and 8 bases at J, leaving 5 bases unmatched. This CDR3 spans 15 amino acids. The CDR3, as DNA: TGCGCCAGCAGCATGGGACTAGCGGGGGGGGCAACCCAGTACTTC. Encoded protein: CASSMGLAGGATQYF.

This chain joins TRBV10-3 and TRBJ1-1; TRBD1 matches 11 bases. With V trimmed by 6 bases and J by 10 bases, 10 bases remained unmatched. The length of the CDR3 is 14 residues. Germline-derived CDR1 and CDR2 are ENHRY and SYGVKD. The CDR3 loop is CAIRTGTGGLGAFF. The CDR3 region has the DNA TGTGCCATCAGAACCGGGACAGGGGGGTTAGGAGCTTTCTTT.

The chain employs TRBV18 and TRBJ1-3, with TRBD1 matching 8 bases. This CDR3 contains 16 residues. Germline values: CDR1 KGHSH, CDR2 LQKENI. V lost 3 bases, J lost 1 base, and 5 bases stayed unmatched. The CDR3 nucleotides read TGTGCCAGCTCACCTCGAACAGGGGGTTCTGGAAACACCATATATTTT. Encoded protein: CASSPRTGGSGNTIYF.

V gene TRBV7-9 combines with J gene TRBJ2-7, with 9 positions matching TRBD2. V dropped 5 bases and J dropped 0; count of bases not matched to a gene: 5. The germline CDR1 and CDR2 sequences are SEHNR and FQNEAQ (reference sequence). The CDR3 contains 15 residues. The CDR3 here is CASSPSGRSSYEQYF. DNA for the CDR3: TGTGCCAGCAGCCCAAGCGGGAGGAGCTCCTACGAGCAGTACTTC.

V and J are TRBV6-1 and TRBJ2-4, with 13 nucleotides matching TRBD2. This CDR3 has 19 amino acids. V lost 2 bases, J lost 0 bases, and 7 bases stayed unmatched. CDR1 is MNHNS, CDR2 SASEGT, per germline. The CDR3 here is CASSELGTSGALAKNIQYF. The CDR3 nucleotides read TGTGCCAGCAGTGAACTGGGGACTAGCGGGGCCTTAGCCAAAAACATTCAGTACTTC.

This chain links TRBV10-3 with TRBJ1-2, with 9 bases aligning to TRBD1. This CDR3 region has 13 residues. In germline, CDR1 is ENHRY, CDR2 SYGVKD. Trimming took 6 bases from V and 4 from J; bases not matched to a gene: 3. For the CDR3, the DNA is TGTGCCATCAGCCCGGGACAGGGCTATGGCTACACCTTC. Protein: CAISPGQGYGYTF.

The count of this clone is one. CDR3 protein: CASSLAQTGYGYTF. DNA for the CDR3: TGTGCCAGCAGCTTAGCTCAAACAGGCTATGGCTACACCTTC. The chain couples TRBV7-8 to TRBJ1-2; D might be TRBD1 (5 bases). V lost 0 bases and J 4 bases, leaving 9 bases between the germline ends. The CDR3 covers 14 residues. Germline V gives CDR1 SGHVS, CDR2 FQNEAQ.

The V and J genes are TRBV1 and TRBJ2-3; the table calls TRBD2, which could not be checked here. TRBV1 is tagged as a pseudogene. This CDR3 is built from 16 residues. CDR3 coding DNA: TGCACCAGCAGCCAAGAACGCGGGATTAGCACAGATACGCAGTATTTT. Protein: CTSSQERGISTDTQYF.

V is TRBV7-2 and J is TRBJ2-5, with a possible D match to TRBD2 (5 bases). Germline V gives CDR1 SGHTA, CDR2 FQGNSA. The CDR3 totals 14 residues. The ends were cut back, 6 bases at V and 4 bases at J, with 15 bases in the middle. Written as DNA, the CDR3 is TGTGCCAGCAGTATGGGTACTAGAACAGAGACCCAGTACTTC. Translation: CASSMGTRTETQYF.

This chain uses TRBV25-1 with TRBJ2-3; 8 nucleotides line up with TRBD1. The germline CDR1 and CDR2 sequences are MGHDK and SYGVNS. The CDR3 extends over 16 amino acids. Losses at the gene ends were 4 bases for V and 4 bases for J; bases not matched to a gene: 10. This CDR3 is CASSVGQGFGADTQYF. For the CDR3, the DNA is TGTGCCAGCAGTGTAGGACAGGGTTTCGGCGCAGATACGCAGTATTTT. The complete variable domain, with remaining parts taken from reference TRBV25-1 and TRBJ2-3, reads EADIYQTPRYLVIGTGKKITLECSQTMGHDKMYWYQQDPGMELHLIHYSYGVNSTEKGDLSSESTVSRIRTEHFPLTLESARPSHTSQYLCASSVGQGFGADTQYFGPGTRLTVL.

This clone was detected only once. CDR3: CASSPVGLAGVNEQFF. CDR3 sequence (DNA): TGCGCCAGCAGCCCCGTCGGACTAGCGGGAGTCAATGAGCAGTTCTTC. V and J are TRBV5-1 and TRBJ2-1; 13 bases line up with TRBD2. V lost 4 bases to trimming and J lost 6 bases; unmatched junction nucleotides: 7. The CDR3 length is 16 residues. Germline assignment: CDR1 SGHRS and CDR2 YFSETQ.